The 11 T cell receptor beta chains in this list originate from one sample, sequenced in a study of T cells in narcolepsy. The table came from immunoSEQ multiplex PCR; TCRdb's copy has only in-frame clones and leaves some out. The sample holds roughly 23,000 clones, 81% seen once. Sequences were obtained from memory (CD45RA-) CD4+ T cells from blood. These receptor sequences come from a human donor in good health.

This clone was seen only a few times. The CDR3 is CASSAQYLDSAFF. Here the CDR3 DNA reads TGTGCCAGCAGCGCGCAGTACTTAGATTCGGCTTTCTTT. The chain joins TRBV7-3 to TRBJ1-1; D remains ambiguous. V dropped 5 bases and J dropped 11 bases, with 18 bases sitting between them. The CDR3 extends over 13 amino acids. Germline values: CDR1 SGHTA, CDR2 FQGTGA.

The V gene is TRBV7-2, the J gene TRBJ2-1; TRBD2 aligns across 15 bases. The CDR3 spans 15 residues. Trimming cost V 5 bases and J 6 bases; bases outside gene matches: 2. CDR1 and CDR2 from the germline V gene are SGHTA and FQGNSA. CDR3 sequence reads: CASSGLAGGSNEQFF. In DNA form, the CDR3 reads TGTGCCAGCAGCGGACTAGCGGGGGGGAGCAATGAGCAGTTCTTC.

The CDR3 loop is CASSLLVPLNSPLHF. CDR3 DNA: TGTGCCAGCAGCCTATTGGTTCCGTTAAATTCACCCCTCCACTTT. This chain connects TRBV25-1 to TRBJ1-6, with D unclear. The CDR3 consists of 15 residues. V gave up 6 bases and J gave up 7 bases, with 16 bases separating them. Germline V gene lookup returns CDR1 MGHDK and CDR2 SYGVNS.

The V call is TRBV7-8, the J call TRBJ1-2, with D possibly TRBD1 on 6 matching bases. V was clipped by 4 bases and J by 3 bases, with 6 bases between them. The CDR3 totals 12 residues. Germline V gene data show CDR1 as SGHVS and CDR2 as FQNEAQ. As DNA, the CDR3 is TGTGCCAGCAGCTCAGGGGACTATGGCTACACCTTC. Translated, it gives CASSSGDYGYTF.

This chain joins TRBV7-2 and TRBJ2-4; D is perhaps TRBD1 (5 bases). V was cut by 0 bases and J by 0 bases, with 12 bases left in between. CDR1 is SGHTA, CDR2 FQGNSA, per germline. The CDR3 runs to 17 residues. The CDR3 coding sequence is TGTGCCAGCAGCTTAGCGCATCAGGGTTCAGCCAAAAACATTCAGTACTTC. It yields the protein CASSLAHQGSAKNIQYF.

The chain links TRBV6-1 to TRBJ1-5, with D maybe TRBD1 (5 bases). Germline CDR1 and CDR2: MNHNS and SASEGT. The CDR3 runs to 15 residues. The germline V and J ends were trimmed by 6 bases and 0 bases, with 12 bases remaining between them. The CDR3 DNA reads TGTGCCAGCAGGAAAGGCCAGGGTAGCAATCAGCCCCAGCATTTT. It encodes CASRKGQGSNQPQHF.

This rearrangement joins TRBV27 to TRBJ2-3; 12 nucleotides match TRBD2. The germline V gene encodes CDR1 MNHEY and CDR2 SMNVEV (reference sequence). V gave up 9 bases and J gave up 5 bases; unmatched junction bases: 9. CDR3 size: 15 residues. The CDR3 nucleotides read TGTGCCAGTTACTCTAGCGGGGGGGCCGTAGATACGCAGTATTTT. This encodes CASYSSGGAVDTQYF.

In regard to this clone: Other DNA sequences of this sample code for an identical CDR3. The chain couples TRBV15 to TRBJ1-2; D might be TRBD1 (5 bases). Germline CDR1 and CDR2: LNHNV and YYDKDF (reference sequence). V lost 0 bases and J 1 base, leaving 6 bases between the germline ends. This CDR3 region has 14 residues. Here the CDR3 reads CATSRDQGNYGYTF. The CDR3 bases are TGTGCCACCAGCAGAGATCAGGGTAACTATGGCTACACCTTC. Together with reference TRBV15 and TRBJ1-2, the CDR3 gives the full variable domain: DAMVIQNPRYQVTQFGKPVTLSCSQTLNHNVMYWYQQKSSQAPKLLFHYYDKDFNNEADTPDNFQSRRPNTSFCFLDIRSPGLGDTAMYLCATSRDQGNYGYTFGSGTRLTVV.

This clone was counted a few times. The rearrangement links TRBV6-1 to TRBJ1-3, with no clear D. The CDR3 extends over 16 amino acids. Deletions cut 4 bases from V and 0 bases from J, with 13 bases between. Germline V CDR1 and CDR2: MNHNS, SASEGT. CDR3 protein: CASSGSRVSSGNTIYF. CDR3 coding DNA: TGTGCCAGCAGTGGCAGTAGGGTGAGCTCTGGAAACACCATATATTTT.

This sequence joins TRBV20-1 and TRBJ2-3; D is undetermined. Trimming removed 6 bases at V and 7 bases at J, with 11 bases between. The CDR3 length is 11 residues. The V gene's germline CDR1 is DFQATT and CDR2 SNEGSKA (reference sequence). The CDR3 sequence: CSARRGYTQYF. Here the CDR3 DNA reads TGCAGTGCCCGGCGTGGCTATACGCAGTATTTT.

The gene calls are TRBV5-4 and TRBJ2-3; D perhaps matches TRBD1 (8 bases). Per the germline V gene, CDR1 is SGHNT and CDR2 is YYREEE (reference sequence). With 4 bases removed from V and 3 bases from J, the gap between germline ends came to 15 bases. This CDR3 is built from 15 residues. Here the CDR3 DNA reads TGTGCCAGCAGCATAACAGGGGGGGGGACAGATACGCAGTATTTT. Translated: CASSITGGGTDTQYF.